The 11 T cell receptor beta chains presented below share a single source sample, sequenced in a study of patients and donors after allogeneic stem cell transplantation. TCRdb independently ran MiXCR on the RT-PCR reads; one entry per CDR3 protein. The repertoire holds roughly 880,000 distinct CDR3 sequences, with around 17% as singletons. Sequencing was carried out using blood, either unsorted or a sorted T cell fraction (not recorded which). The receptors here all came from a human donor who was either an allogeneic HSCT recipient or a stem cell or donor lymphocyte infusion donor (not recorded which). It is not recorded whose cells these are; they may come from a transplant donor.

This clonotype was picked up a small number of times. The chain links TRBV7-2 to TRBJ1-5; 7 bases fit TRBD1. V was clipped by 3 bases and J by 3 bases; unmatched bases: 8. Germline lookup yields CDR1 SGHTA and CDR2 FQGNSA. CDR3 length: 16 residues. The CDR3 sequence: CASSFRLGQFNQPQHF. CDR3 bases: TGTGCCAGCAGCTTTCGGTTGGGACAGTTCAATCAGCCCCAGCATTTT.

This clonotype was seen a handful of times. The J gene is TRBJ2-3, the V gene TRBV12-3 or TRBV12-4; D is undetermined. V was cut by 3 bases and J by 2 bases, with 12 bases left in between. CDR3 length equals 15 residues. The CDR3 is CASSFGPRLTDTQYF. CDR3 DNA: TGTGCCAGCAGTTTTGGTCCCCGGCTCACAGATACGCAGTATTTT.

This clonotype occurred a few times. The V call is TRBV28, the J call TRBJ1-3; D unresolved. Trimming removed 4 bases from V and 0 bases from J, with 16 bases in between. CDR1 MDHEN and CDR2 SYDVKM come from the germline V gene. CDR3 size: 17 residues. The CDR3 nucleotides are TGTGCCAGCAGTTCTTGGGTCCAGGAGAGCTCTGGAAACACCATATATTTT. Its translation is CASSSWVQESSGNTIYF.

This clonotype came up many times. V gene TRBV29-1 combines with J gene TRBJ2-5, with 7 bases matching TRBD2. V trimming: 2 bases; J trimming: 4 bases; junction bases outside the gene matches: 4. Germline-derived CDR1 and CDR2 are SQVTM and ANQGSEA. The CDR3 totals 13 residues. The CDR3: CSVESPGGETQYF. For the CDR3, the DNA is TGCAGCGTTGAAAGCCCGGGAGGAGAGACCCAGTACTTC. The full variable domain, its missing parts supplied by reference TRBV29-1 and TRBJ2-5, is SAVISQKPSRDICQRGTSLTIQCQVDSQVTMMFWYRQQPGQSLTLIATANQGSEATYESGFVIDKFPISRPNLTFSTLTVSNMSPEDSSIYLCSVESPGGETQYFGPGTRLLVL.

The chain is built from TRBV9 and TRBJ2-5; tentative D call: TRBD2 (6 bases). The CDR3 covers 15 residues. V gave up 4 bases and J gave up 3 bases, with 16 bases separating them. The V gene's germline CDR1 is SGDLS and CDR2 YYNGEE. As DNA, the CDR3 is TGTGCCAGCAGCCCAGGGAGGAGACGGGAAGAGACCCAGTACTTC. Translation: CASSPGRRREETQYF.

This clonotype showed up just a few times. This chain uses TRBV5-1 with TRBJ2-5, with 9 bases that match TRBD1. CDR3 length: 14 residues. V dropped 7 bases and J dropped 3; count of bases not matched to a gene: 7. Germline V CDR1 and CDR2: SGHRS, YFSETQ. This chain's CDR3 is CASGADRGKETQYF. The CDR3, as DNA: TGCGCCAGCGGGGCGGACAGGGGTAAAGAGACCCAGTACTTC.

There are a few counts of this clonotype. The CDR3, as DNA: TGTGCCACCAGCATTCCGGGACAGGGTCGATCCAATCGGCAGTTCTTC. Translating it yields CATSIPGQGRSNRQFF. The gene calls are TRBV15 and TRBJ2-1; 9 nucleotides align to TRBD1. CDR1 LNHNV and CDR2 YYDKDF come from the germline V gene (reference sequence). The junction had 16 bases not matched to a gene; V was cut back by 4 bases and J by 12 bases. This CDR3 has 16 residues.

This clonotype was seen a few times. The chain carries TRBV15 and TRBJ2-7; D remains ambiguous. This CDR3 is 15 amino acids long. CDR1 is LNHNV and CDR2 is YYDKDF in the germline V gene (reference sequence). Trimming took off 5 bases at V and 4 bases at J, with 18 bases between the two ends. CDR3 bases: TGTGCCACCAGCCAAGAGAGAAAGGGTCGGTACGAGCAGTACTTC. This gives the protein CATSQERKGRYEQYF.

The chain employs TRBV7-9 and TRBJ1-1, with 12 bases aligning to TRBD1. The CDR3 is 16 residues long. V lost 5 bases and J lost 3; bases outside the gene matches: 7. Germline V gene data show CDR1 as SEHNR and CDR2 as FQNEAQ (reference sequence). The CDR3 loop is CASSISGTGGHTEAFF. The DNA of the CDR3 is TGTGCCAGCAGCATATCCGGGACAGGGGGCCACACTGAAGCTTTCTTT.

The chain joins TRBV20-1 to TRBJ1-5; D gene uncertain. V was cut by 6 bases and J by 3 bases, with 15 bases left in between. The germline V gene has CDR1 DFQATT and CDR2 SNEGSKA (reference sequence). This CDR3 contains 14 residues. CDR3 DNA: TGCAGTGCCTTAAATCGTAGGATCAATCAGCCCCAGCATTTT. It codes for CSALNRRINQPQHF.

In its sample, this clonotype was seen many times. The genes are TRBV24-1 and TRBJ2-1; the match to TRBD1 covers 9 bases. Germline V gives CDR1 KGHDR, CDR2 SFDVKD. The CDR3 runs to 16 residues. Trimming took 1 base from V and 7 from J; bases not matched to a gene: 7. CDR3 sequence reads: CATSDFLGQGENEQFF. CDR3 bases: TGTGCCACCAGTGATTTTTTGGGACAGGGTGAGAATGAGCAGTTCTTC.